What follows are 19 T cell receptor beta chains derived from one specimen sequenced in a study of post-analysis software for immune sequencing data. Study results and limitations: Four or five TRBV segments (TRBV5-6, TRBV5-1 and TRBV20-1 among them) occurred more frequently in patients than in controls.

Each TCR beta cDNA library carried unique molecular identifiers. TCRdb reprocessed the PCR reads via MiXCR and lists one record per CDR3 protein. The sample carries 740,000 or so distinct CDR3 sequences, roughly 50% recorded once. No antigen has been identified for these receptors. The specimen was blood. These receptors originate from a girl under 18 with multiple sclerosis.

This chain uses TRBV20-1 with TRBJ2-1; 8 nucleotides line up with TRBD2. Germline assignment: CDR1 DFQATT and CDR2 SNEGSKA (reference sequence). The V and J ends lost 7 bases and 7 bases, in that order; junction bases with no gene match: 6. The length of the CDR3 is 12 residues. The CDR3 bases are TGCAGTGTCCGGGGGGGGCGGAATGAGCAGTTCTTC. It encodes CSVRGGRNEQFF.

The rearrangement links TRBV27 to TRBJ2-1; D is uncertain. This CDR3 has 13 amino acids. Germline lookup yields CDR1 MNHEY and CDR2 SMNVEV (reference sequence). V dropped 6 bases and J dropped 8 bases, with 14 bases sitting between them. Here the CDR3 reads CASSYFIRDEQFF. In nucleotides, the CDR3 is TGTGCCAGCAGCTATTTCATACGTGATGAGCAGTTCTTC.

This clonotype appeared a few times. The chain joins TRBV12-3 or TRBV12-4 to TRBJ2-2, with TRBD1 identical over 7 bases. The trim removed 3 bases at V and 4 bases at J, leaving 5 bases unmatched. The CDR3 is 15 residues long. The CDR3 reads CASSFRQGGTGELFF. As DNA, the CDR3 is TGTGCCAGCAGTTTCAGACAGGGTGGCACCGGGGAGCTGTTTTTT.

The V and J genes are TRBV29-1 and TRBJ2-5; no clear D. CDR1 is SQVTM, CDR2 ANQGSEA, per germline. The CDR3 is 11 amino acids. The V gene lost 4 bases and the J gene lost 9 bases, with 12 bases spanning the gap. CDR3: CSVGIGRAQYF. CDR3 nucleotides: TGCAGCGTTGGGATTGGTAGGGCCCAGTACTTC.

The rearrangement joins TRBV7-2 to TRBJ1-5; perhaps TRBD1 as D (5 bases). V was clipped by 5 bases and J by 6 bases, with 14 bases between them. The CDR3 runs to 14 residues. Germline lookup yields CDR1 SGHTA and CDR2 FQGNSA. CDR3 protein: CASSRGGGGQPQHF. For the CDR3, the DNA is TGTGCCAGCAGCCGGGGGGGAGGTGGTCAGCCCCAGCATTTT.

This clonotype was observed a few times. This chain links TRBV4-2 with TRBJ1-2, with 7 bases identical to TRBD1. V lost 4 bases, J lost 2 bases, and 10 bases stayed unmatched. The length of the CDR3 is 16 residues. Looked up from germline, CDR1 is LGHNA and CDR2 is YNFKEQ. The CDR3 region is CASSPIGQVDNYGYTF. The CDR3, as DNA: TGTGCCAGCAGCCCCATCGGACAGGTGGACAACTATGGCTACACCTTC.

The chain joins TRBV7-9 to TRBJ1-2, with D uncertain. The CDR3 runs 14 residues. The germline V gene encodes CDR1 SEHNR and CDR2 FQNEAQ (reference sequence). V was trimmed by 8 bases and J by 7 bases, leaving 20 bases between them. DNA for the CDR3: TGTGCCAGCTACTTAGACGGCGGCGCGGGTGGCTACACCTTC. As protein: CASYLDGGAGGYTF.

This chain links TRBV7-6 with TRBJ2-3; TRBD1 matches 7 bases. Germline V gives CDR1 SGHVS, CDR2 FNYEAQ. The CDR3 is 15 residues long. The trim removed 4 bases at V and 1 base at J, leaving 5 bases unmatched. The CDR3 coding sequence is TGTGCCAGCAGCTCGAGCGGACAGGGCACAGATACGCAGTATTTT. Its protein is CASSSSGQGTDTQYF.

This clonotype was counted a few times. The V gene is TRBV9, the J gene TRBJ2-1; D may match TRBD1 or TRBD2 (5 bases each). Per germline, CDR1 SGDLS and CDR2 YYNGEE. The CDR3 sequence is 15 residues long. V lost 4 bases and J 9 bases, leaving 20 bases between the germline ends. CDR3 DNA sequence: TGTGCCAGCAGCCTAAACCTGGACTTGCAGGGTGAGCAGTTCTTC. It codes for CASSLNLDLQGEQFF.

This clonotype was counted a few times. This chain joins TRBV6-5 and TRBJ2-1, with TRBD2 as a possible D gene (6 bases). Germline CDR1 and CDR2: MNHEY and SVGAGI. This CDR3 is built from 13 residues. V was clipped by 8 bases and J by 9 bases, with 17 bases between them. CDR3 sequence (DNA): TGTGCCAGCTTCCTCGGAGGGAGCGGTGAGCAGTTCTTC. It specifies CASFLGGSGEQFF.

The chain uses TRBV3-1 and TRBJ2-6; possibly TRBD1 for D (5 bases). This CDR3 region has 19 residues. V gave up 2 bases and J gave up 0 bases, with 17 bases separating them. Germline CDR1 is LGHDT and CDR2 is YNNKEL (reference sequence). CDR3 sequence (DNA): TGTGCCAGCAGCCAATATCTAGGGGAAGGTGTCTCTGGGGCCAACGTCCTGACTTTC. This codes for CASSQYLGEGVSGANVLTF.

The chain is built from TRBV15 and TRBJ2-5; 8 bases map to TRBD1. The CDR3 is 17 amino acids. Losses at the gene ends were 0 bases for V and 1 base for J; bases not matched to a gene: 7. Germline loops: CDR1 LNHNV, CDR2 YYDKDF (reference sequence). CDR3 amino acids: CATSRDKWTGRQETQYF. The CDR3, as DNA: TGTGCCACCAGCAGAGATAAATGGACAGGGCGCCAAGAGACCCAGTACTTC. Together with reference TRBV15 and TRBJ2-5, the CDR3 gives the full variable domain: DAMVIQNPRYQVTQFGKPVTLSCSQTLNHNVMYWYQQKSSQAPKLLFHYYDKDFNNEADTPDNFQSRRPNTSFCFLDIRSPGLGDTAMYLCATSRDKWTGRQETQYFGPGTRLLVL.

This chain connects TRBV5-1 to TRBJ2-5; 13 bases are a match to TRBD2. Unmatched junction bases numbered 2, after V lost 0 bases and J lost 3 bases. From germline, CDR1 is SGHRS and CDR2 YFSETQ. The CDR3 sequence is 16 residues long. CDR3 residues: CASSLGGTSGEETQYF. The CDR3 bases are TGCGCCAGCAGCTTGGGCGGGACTAGCGGGGAAGAGACCCAGTACTTC.

The J gene is TRBJ2-1, the V gene TRBV20-1; the D is unclear. CDR1 and CDR2 (germline): DFQATT, SNEGSKA (reference sequence). The V gene lost 0 bases and the J gene lost 1 base, with 10 bases spanning the gap. CDR3 length: 15 amino acids. The CDR3 reads CSARDGLASYNEQFF. Written as DNA, the CDR3 is TGCAGTGCTAGAGATGGTCTTGCATCCTACAATGAGCAGTTCTTC.

Only a few counts were recorded for this clonotype. The V gene is TRBV6-1, the J gene TRBJ2-5; TRBD1 aligns across 7 bases. Germline CDR1 and CDR2: MNHNS and SASEGT. The CDR3 has 13 amino acids. Trimming took 4 bases from V and 2 from J; bases not matched to a gene: 1. The chain's CDR3 is CASSAGQQETQYF. Here the CDR3 DNA reads TGTGCCAGCAGTGCGGGACAGCAAGAGACCCAGTACTTC.

The CDR3 nucleotides are TGCAGTGCTAGAGTAACCGGAACCTACGAGCAGTACTTC. It specifies CSARVTGTYEQYF. The rearrangement joins TRBV20-1 to TRBJ2-7; D is uncertain. This CDR3 has 13 residues. From germline, CDR1 is DFQATT and CDR2 SNEGSKA (reference sequence). Trimming cost V 1 base and J 2 bases, with 9 bases left between them.

This clonotype was seen only a few times. V and J are TRBV28 and TRBJ2-7; 7 bases are shared with TRBD2. This CDR3 spans 14 amino acids. CDR1 is MDHEN, CDR2 SYDVKM, per germline. J lost 2 bases, V lost 8 bases, and 9 bases had no gene match. The CDR3 sequence: CASYTRGEPYEQYF. DNA for the CDR3: TGTGCCAGCTACACACGGGGGGAGCCCTACGAGCAGTACTTC.

The chain combines TRBV20-1 with TRBJ2-3; 7 positions agree with TRBD2. The germline V gene has CDR1 DFQATT and CDR2 SNEGSKA (reference sequence). The CDR3 is made up of 16 amino acids. After removal of 1 base from V and 2 bases from J, the junction contained 9 bases not matched to a gene. CDR3 residues: CSARGASGGDTDTQYF. The DNA for the CDR3 is TGCAGTGCTAGAGGGGCGTCGGGAGGTGACACAGATACGCAGTATTTT.

As regards this clonotype: One end of the junction does not line up with germline, which may come from a read error. The genes are TRBV12-3 or TRBV12-4 and TRBJ2-7, with D possibly TRBD2 on 5 matching bases. This CDR3 has 14 residues. CDR3 nucleotide sequence: TGTGCCAGCGCAGCGAGGGTCCCCTCCAACGAGCAGTACTTC. This gives the protein CASAARVPSNEQYF.